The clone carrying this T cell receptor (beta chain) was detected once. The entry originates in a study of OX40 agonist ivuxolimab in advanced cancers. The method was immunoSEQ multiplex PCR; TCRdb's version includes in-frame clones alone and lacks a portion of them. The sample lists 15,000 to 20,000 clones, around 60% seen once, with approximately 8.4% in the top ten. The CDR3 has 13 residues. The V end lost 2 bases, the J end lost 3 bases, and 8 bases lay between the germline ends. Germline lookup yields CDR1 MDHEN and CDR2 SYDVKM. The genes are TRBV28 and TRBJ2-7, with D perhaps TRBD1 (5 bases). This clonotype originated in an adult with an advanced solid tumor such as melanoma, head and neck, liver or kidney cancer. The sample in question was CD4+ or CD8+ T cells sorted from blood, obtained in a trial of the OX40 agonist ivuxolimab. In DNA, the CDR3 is TGTGCCAGCAGTTTAGACAGTTACTACGAGCAGTACTTC. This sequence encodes CASSLDSYYEQYF.